One sample yielded the 25 T cell receptor beta chains listed below, sequenced in a study of cytomegalovirus exposure and HLA in healthy donors. PCR involved 60 Vbeta and 13 Jbeta primers. Clones were read by immunoSEQ multiplex PCR, and TCRdb kept only the in-frame ones, dropping some. The sample consists of about 150,000 clones, about 85% of them appearing once. The specimen sequenced was PBMCs. The source is a man younger than 45 in good health and CMV-seropositive.

The CDR3: CASTPGQGNEQFF. CDR3 nucleotide sequence: TGTGCCAGTACCCCGGGTCAGGGGAATGAGCAGTTCTTC. The rearrangement uses TRBV19 and TRBJ2-1; weak D call: TRBD1 (6 bases). The germline V and J ends were trimmed by 7 bases and 7 bases, with 14 bases remaining between them. The CDR3 length is 13 residues. Germline values: CDR1 LNHDA, CDR2 SQIVND (reference sequence).

The rearrangement uses TRBV6-6 and TRBJ1-2, with 7 bases lining up with TRBD1. The CDR3 consists of 15 residues. V was clipped by 6 bases and J by 8 bases; unmatched bases: 15. The V gene's germline CDR1 is MNHNY and CDR2 SVGAGI (reference sequence). CDR3 residues: CASSDDRAGISGYTF. CDR3 nucleotide sequence: TGTGCCAGCAGCGACGACAGGGCTGGAATATCGGGCTACACCTTC.

This sequence joins TRBV11-2 and TRBJ1-1; unclear D gene. The CDR3 is 13 residues long. Germline loops: CDR1 SGHAT, CDR2 FQNNGV. The germline V and J ends were trimmed by 2 bases and 7 bases, with 11 bases remaining between them. The CDR3 DNA is TGTGCCAGCAGCTTATGGATGGAGAGTGAAGCTTTCTTT. It yields the protein CASSLWMESEAFF.

The chain couples TRBV5-6 to TRBJ2-5, with TRBD2 identical over 10 bases. This CDR3 region has 15 residues. Germline CDR1 SGHDT, CDR2 YYEEEE. Losses at the gene ends were 2 bases for V and 0 bases for J; bases not matched to a gene: 1. This CDR3 reads CASSLLAGYQETQYF. As DNA, the CDR3 is TGTGCCAGCAGCTTACTAGCGGGATACCAAGAGACCCAGTACTTC.

The V gene is TRBV11-2, the J gene TRBJ1-1; the match to TRBD1 covers 7 bases. Per germline, CDR1 SGHAT and CDR2 FQNNGV. This CDR3 spans 14 amino acids. Germline trimming cut 2 bases from V and 5 bases from J; bases unmatched to any gene: 5. The CDR3 bases are TGTGCCAGCAGCTTAACCAAGGGGGCGACTGAAGCTTTCTTT. This translates into CASSLTKGATEAFF.

The chain combines TRBV18 with TRBJ2-5, with 11 bases matching TRBD1. In germline, CDR1 is KGHSH, CDR2 LQKENI. This CDR3 comprises 14 residues. Trimming at V came to 6 bases and at J to 7 bases, leaving 7 bases not matched to a gene. CDR3 loop: CASSPGQGAVTQYF. CDR3 DNA sequence: TGTGCCAGCTCGCCCGGACAGGGGGCTGTGACCCAGTACTTC.

The rearrangement links TRBV7-2 to TRBJ2-7; D is possibly TRBD1 (6 bases). The V and J ends lost 3 bases and 7 bases respectively, with 16 bases between them. Germline V CDR1 and CDR2: SGHTA, FQGNSA. The CDR3 is 14 amino acids. The CDR3 nucleotides are TGTGCCAGCAGCTTGAGTCCCGCACAGGGTGAGCAGTACTTC. Translated, it gives CASSLSPAQGEQYF.

The rearrangement uses TRBV2 and TRBJ1-5; 7 bases line up with TRBD1. Germline V gives CDR1 SNHLY, CDR2 FYNNEI. J was trimmed by 6 bases and V by 6 bases; bases with no gene match: 11. This CDR3 contains 15 residues. The CDR3 spells CASRDGTGVGQPQHF. The DNA of the CDR3 is TGTGCCAGCAGGGATGGAACAGGGGTGGGTCAGCCCCAGCATTTT.

The chain's CDR3 is CASSVRAMGEETQYF. The DNA of the CDR3 is TGTGCCAGCAGCGTAAGGGCAATGGGAGAGGAGACCCAGTACTTC. The chain joins TRBV9 to TRBJ2-5, with D possibly being TRBD2 (5 bases). The CDR3 has 15 residues. Germline V gene lookup returns CDR1 SGDLS and CDR2 YYNGEE. Trimming removed 1 base from V and 5 bases from J, with 15 bases in between.

Only one count was recorded for this clone. The chain combines TRBV6-1 with TRBJ1-5; D is unclear. V dropped 6 bases and J dropped 6 bases, with 18 bases sitting between them. This CDR3 has 15 amino acids. Germline V lookup: CDR1 MNHNS, CDR2 SASEGT. For the CDR3, the DNA is TGTGCCAGCAGGAGAGGACGGGAATGGGGTCAGCCCCAGCATTTT. This encodes CASRRGREWGQPQHF.

The chain carries TRBV27 and TRBJ2-5; TRBD2 aligns across 9 bases. The DNA matches TRBJ2-7 better at its end, which makes the J call doubtful. This CDR3 has 14 amino acids. Germline loops: CDR1 MNHEY, CDR2 SMNVEV (reference sequence). The CDR3 here is CASSLSTSGSEQYF. DNA of the CDR3: TGTGCCAGCAGTTTATCGACTAGCGGCTCCGAGCAGTACTTC.

The CDR3 DNA follows: TGTGCCAGTTCCCGACAGGCAATGAACACTGAAGCTTTCTTT. Protein: CASSRQAMNTEAFF. V and J are TRBV6-5 and TRBJ1-1; D possibly corresponds to TRBD1 (6 bases). CDR1 and CDR2 (germline): MNHEY, SVGAGI. This CDR3 region has 14 residues. Between the trimmed V and J ends, which lost 9 bases and 0 bases, there was a span of 14 bases.

V gene TRBV7-2 combines with J gene TRBJ2-1; the match to TRBD2 covers 14 bases. The germline V gene has CDR1 SGHTA and CDR2 FQGNSA. V was clipped by 5 bases and J by 4 bases; unmatched bases: 4. This CDR3 is built from 16 residues. CDR3 in DNA: TGTGCCAGCAGCCTTGGGACTAGCGGGGGATACAATGAGCAGTTCTTC. This encodes CASSLGTSGGYNEQFF.

The chain links TRBV5-1 to TRBJ1-4, with D maybe TRBD1 (5 bases). Looked up from germline, CDR1 is SGHRS and CDR2 is YFSETQ. This CDR3 spans 14 amino acids. The germline V and J ends were trimmed by 0 bases and 8 bases, with 11 bases remaining between them. The CDR3 sequence: CASSLAPGKEKLFF. CDR3 in DNA: TGCGCCAGCAGCTTGGCCCCAGGGAAGGAAAAACTGTTTTTT. Full variable domain (remainder filled in from reference TRBV5-1 and TRBJ1-4): KAGVTQTPRYLIKTRGQQVTLSCSPISGHRSVSWYQQTPGQGLQFLFEYFSETQRNKGNFPGRFSGRQFSNSRSEMNVSTLELGDSALYLCASSLAPGKEKLFFGSGTQLSVL.

This chain links TRBV7-8 with TRBJ1-4; D not certain. V lost 0 bases and J lost 8, with 7 bases in between. From germline, CDR1 is SGHVS and CDR2 FQNEAQ. CDR3 length: 13 amino acids. The CDR3 region has the DNA TGTGCCAGCAGCTTAGCGGGGAGGGAAAAACTGTTTTTT. It yields the protein CASSLAGREKLFF. The variable domain in full, with the rest retrieved from reference TRBV7-8 and TRBJ1-4, is GAGVSQSPRYKVAKRGQDVALRCDPISGHVSLFWYQQALGQGPEFLTYFQNEAQLDKSGLPSDRFFAERPEGSVSTLKIQRTQQEDSAVYLCASSLAGREKLFFGSGTQLSVL.

The genes are TRBV19 and TRBJ2-3; D may be TRBD1 (5 bases). CDR1 is LNHDA and CDR2 is SQIVND in the germline V gene (reference sequence). This CDR3 comprises 16 residues. Trimming took off 0 bases at V and 0 bases at J, with 10 bases between the two ends. CDR3 bases: TGTGCCAGTAGTATAGATCAGGGTTCTAGCACAGATACGCAGTATTTT. This sequence encodes CASSIDQGSSTDTQYF.

J is TRBJ1-1 and V is TRBV28, with D hard to call. The CDR3 has 13 amino acids. V dropped 5 bases and J dropped 1 base, with 8 bases sitting between them. Germline V lookup: CDR1 MDHEN, CDR2 SYDVKM. The CDR3 bases are TGTGCCAGCAGTGAGTTGAGGAACACTGAAGCTTTCTTT. Residues: CASSELRNTEAFF. Filled out from reference TRBV28 and TRBJ1-1, the complete variable domain reads DVKVTQSSRYLVKRTGEKVFLECVQDMDHENMFWYRQDPGLGLRLIYFSYDVKMKEKGDIPEGYSVSREKKERFSLILESASTNQTSMYLCASSELRNTEAFFGQGTRLTVV.

This chain joins TRBV18 and TRBJ1-1; D remains ambiguous. This CDR3 spans 15 amino acids. The germline V and J ends were trimmed by 0 bases and 2 bases, with 10 bases remaining between them. Germline-derived CDR1 and CDR2 are KGHSH and LQKENI. DNA of the CDR3: TGTGCCAGCTCACCACCGAGACAAGCCAACACTGAAGCTTTCTTT. Protein sequence: CASSPPRQANTEAFF.

This chain connects TRBV27 to TRBJ2-5; D uncertain. The CDR3 contains 13 residues. The germline V gene encodes CDR1 MNHEY and CDR2 SMNVEV (reference sequence). The germline V and J ends were trimmed by 3 bases and 0 bases, with 5 bases remaining between them. The CDR3, as DNA: TGTGCCAGCAGTTTGCACAACCAAGAGACCCAGTACTTC. It is translated as CASSLHNQETQYF.

This chain links TRBV10-2 with TRBJ2-7; TRBD2 matches at 9 bases. After removal of 6 bases from V and 7 bases from J, the junction contained 10 bases not matched to a gene. From germline, CDR1 is WSHSY and CDR2 SAAADI. The CDR3 covers 14 residues. CDR3 bases: TGCGCCAGCAGCTTAGCGGGAGCCGCGGGGGAGCAGTACTTC. Protein sequence: CASSLAGAAGEQYF.

The chain joins TRBV7-9 to TRBJ2-5, with a tentative D call TRBD2 (5 bases). Germline loops: CDR1 SEHNR, CDR2 FQNEAQ (reference sequence). The germline V and J ends were trimmed by 7 bases and 3 bases, with 27 bases remaining between them. The CDR3 runs to 18 residues. Here the CDR3 DNA reads TGTGCCAGCAATTCACCCTCCTACCGAGCGGACCACGAAGAGACCCAGTACTTC. Its translation: CASNSPSYRADHEETQYF.

The chain combines TRBV7-9 with TRBJ1-1, with TRBD1 identical over 9 bases. J gave up 8 bases and V 2 bases, and 6 bases lay outside the gene matches. Looked up from germline, CDR1 is SEHNR and CDR2 is FQNEAQ (reference sequence). The CDR3 totals 14 residues. This chain's CDR3 is CASSLSGTGREAFF. DNA for the CDR3: TGTGCCAGCAGCTTATCGGGGACAGGGCGGGAAGCTTTCTTT.

The chain is built from TRBV18 and TRBJ1-1, with TRBD1 matching over 9 bases. CDR1 is KGHSH and CDR2 is LQKENI in the germline V gene. The CDR3 covers 15 residues. V shed 3 bases and J 4 bases; nucleotides not matched to a gene: 6. The CDR3 here is CASSPRDRGGTEAFF. The CDR3 DNA is TGTGCCAGCTCACCGCGCGACAGGGGGGGCACTGAAGCTTTCTTT.

This clone has a handful of counts. The DNA of the CDR3 is TGTGCCAGCAGCTCAGGGCCTTCCCATTCTTACGAGCAGTACTTC. It codes for CASSSGPSHSYEQYF. J is TRBJ2-7 and V is TRBV9, with a weak D call TRBD1 (5 bases). The CDR3 loop spans 15 amino acids. Trimming stripped 4 bases from V and 4 bases from J, with 18 bases between. CDR1 and CDR2 from the germline V gene are SGDLS and YYNGEE.

The rearrangement uses TRBV5-1 and TRBJ1-1; the D gene is possibly TRBD1 (5 bases). V was shortened by 2 bases and J by 3 bases, with 11 bases between the two germline ends. The germline V gene has CDR1 SGHRS and CDR2 YFSETQ. The CDR3 loop spans 14 amino acids. The CDR3 DNA sequence: TGCGCCAGCAGCTTATACGCACAGGACACTGAAGCTTTCTTT. Translating gives CASSLYAQDTEAFF.